The 9 T cell receptor beta chains below were found in one sample sequenced in a study of vaccination and CD4 T cells after COVID-19. Antigens of these TCRs are unknown. This sample's treatment: roughly 11-day PBMC culture with coronavirus spike peptide pools or control peptides (ViraFEST assay). The Oncomine TCR Beta short-read assay sequenced DNA from cultured CD4+ T cells. Each CDR3 protein gets one entry after TCRdb re-called the PCR reads with MiXCR. The sample holds 14,000 or so distinct CDR3 sequences, 45% to 70% seen once. Sequenced: CD4+ T cells from blood, cultured in vitro. Receptors originate from a human donor who had recovered from COVID-19.

For the CDR3, the DNA is TGTGCCAGCACCAGGGAAGTCCAAGAGACCCAGTACTTC. Residues: CASTREVQETQYF. The gene calls are TRBV6-1 and TRBJ2-5; possibly TRBD1 for D (5 bases). This CDR3 comprises 13 residues. Germline assignment: CDR1 MNHNS and CDR2 SASEGT. V was cut by 7 bases and J by 1 base, with 10 bases left in between.

V gene TRBV7-3 combines with J gene TRBJ2-3, with D unclear. Germline lookup yields CDR1 SGHTA and CDR2 FQGTGA. V lost 2 bases and J 4 bases, leaving 13 bases between the germline ends. There are 15 residues in the CDR3. The DNA of the CDR3 is TGTGCCAGCAGCTTAGGAATAGCAGAAGCAGATACGCAGTATTTT. Its protein product is CASSLGIAEADTQYF.

This clonotype came up once. This chain uses TRBV5-6 with TRBJ2-5, with D hard to call. Trimming removed 0 bases from V and 2 bases from J, with 11 bases in between. Looked up from germline, CDR1 is SGHDT and CDR2 is YYEEEE. The CDR3 extends over 15 amino acids. For the CDR3, the DNA is TGTGCCAGCAGCTTGGGAGCCTTATTACAAGAGACCCAGTACTTC. Its protein product is CASSLGALLQETQYF. Variable domain in full (rest from reference TRBV5-6 and TRBJ2-5): DAGVTQSPTHLIKTRGQQVTLRCSPKSGHDTVSWYQQALGQGPQFIFQYYEEEERQRGNFPDRFSGHQFPNYSSELNVNALLLGDSALYLCASSLGALLQETQYFGPGTRLLVL.

The genes are TRBV7-8 and TRBJ2-7, with TRBD2 matching over 8 bases. Per the germline V gene, CDR1 is SGHVS and CDR2 is FQNEAQ. V was pared by 4 bases and J by 6 bases, with 8 bases of the junction left unmatched. The CDR3 loop spans 14 amino acids. CDR3 nucleotide sequence: TGTGCCAGCAGCTCGACCCGTACTAGCGGCGAGCAGTACTTC. Encoded protein: CASSSTRTSGEQYF.

The chain couples TRBV7-9 to TRBJ1-4, with D hard to call. In germline, CDR1 is SEHNR, CDR2 FQNEAQ (reference sequence). The CDR3 is 15 residues long. Trimming shortened V by 5 bases and J by 4 bases, and 14 bases separated the two germline ends. The CDR3 nucleotides are TGTGCCAGCAGCCCCCGGAGTACACTTAATGAAAAACTGTTTTTT. Protein: CASSPRSTLNEKLFF.

The chain employs TRBV19 and TRBJ2-1, with 10 bases lining up with TRBD2. J was trimmed by 0 bases and V by 4 bases; bases with no gene match: 9. Germline V lookup: CDR1 LNHDA, CDR2 SQIVND (reference sequence). The CDR3 totals 18 residues. The CDR3 DNA reads as TGTGCCAGTAGTAGACGACTAGCGGGCCGCAGCTCCTACAATGAGCAGTTCTTC. The encoded protein is CASSRRLAGRSSYNEQFF.

The chain joins TRBV20-1 to TRBJ2-1; 8 bases align to TRBD2. CDR3 length: 15 residues. Trimming took 3 bases from V and 0 from J; bases not matched to a gene: 4. In germline, CDR1 is DFQATT, CDR2 SNEGSKA (reference sequence). CDR3 residues: CSASTSGSSYNEQFF. CDR3 DNA sequence: TGCAGTGCTAGTACTAGCGGTAGCTCCTACAATGAGCAGTTCTTC.

The J gene is TRBJ1-1, the V gene TRBV4-2; no definite D call. The CDR3 loop spans 15 amino acids. Germline CDR1 reads LGHNA; CDR2 reads YNFKEQ. V was trimmed by 0 bases and J by 1 base, leaving 9 bases between them. In nucleotides, the CDR3 is TGTGCCAGCAGCCAAGAATTGGGGAAGAACACTGAAGCTTTCTTT. Amino acid sequence: CASSQELGKNTEAFF.

This clonotype was counted between two and nine times. The chain recombines TRBV7-2 with TRBJ2-3; 15 bases are shared with TRBD2. CDR1 is SGHTA, CDR2 FQGNSA, per germline. J lost 2 bases, V lost 4 bases, and 13 bases had no gene match. The CDR3 runs to 20 residues. As DNA, the CDR3 is TGTGCCAGCAGCTCCCCGGGACTAGCGGGAGGTTCGTTAACCACAGATACGCAGTATTTT. It encodes CASSSPGLAGGSLTTDTQYF.